Listed here is a single T cell receptor (beta chain). Its antigen is still unknown. cDNA came from approximately 0.5 to 1 ug RNA primed by random hexamers. Amplification of TCR beta CDR3 across 54 Vbeta and 13 Jbeta was performed with immunoSEQ multiplex PCR. TCRdb called the immunoSEQ multiplex PCR reads again in MiXCR, with one record for every CDR3 protein. The sample consists of around 90,000 distinct CDR3 sequences, about 96% of them appearing once. This sample is part of a study of CD8 T cells in Susac syndrome. Broader study findings: In total CD8+ repertoires, around 15 Susac-specific public clones were detected, and CD8+ TEMRA repertoires contained four to six.

CD8+ and CD4+ T cells were negatively isolated; TEMRA cells were FACS-enriched. Germline values: CDR1 SNHLY, CDR2 FYNNEI. The CDR3 spans 13 residues. V was pared by 9 bases and J by 2 bases, with 12 bases between. Material for sequencing was CD8+ T cells from PBMCs. The gene calls are TRBV2 and TRBJ2-3; either TRBD1 or TRBD2 may supply D (5 bases each). The clonotype comes from a human donor with Susac syndrome. The CDR3, as DNA: TGTGCCAGGAGGGGACCCCTCACAGATACGCAGTATTTT. This gives the protein CARRGPLTDTQYF.